This is a list of T cell receptor beta chains from one sample in a study of shared clonotypes between healthy human individuals. Method: immunoSEQ multiplex PCR; TCRdb's copy keeps in-frame clones and lacks some. There are roughly 2.1 million clones in the sample; around 93% occur only once, and roughly 1.7% lies in the top ten. Sequences were obtained from naive CD8+ T cells from PBMCs. The source of these receptors is a man younger than 35 in good health. Some clones in this sample may be carry-over from other donors' samples. Both conserved end residues are part of each CDR3. The order of the fields is D gene, V gene, J gene, clone size, CDR3 DNA, CDR3 protein. A D gene is named only where the DNA matches it firmly. Expanded clones are given a class, and other clones once, few, many or no size at all.

.	TRBV7-2	TRBJ1-2	few	TGTGCCAGCAGCCTAACAGAACCCCATCCCACCTTC	CASSLTEPHPTF
TRBD2	TRBV7-9	TRBJ2-3	.	TGTGCCAGCAGCTTTATAGCGGGATTGAGGGCAGATACGCAGTATTTT	CASSFIAGLRADTQYF
.	TRBV18	TRBJ1-1	.	TGTGCCAGCAATACGGGGAACACTGAAGCTTTCTTT	CASNTGNTEAFF
.	TRBV11-2	TRBJ2-2	once	TGTGCCAGCAGCTTAGGACCCGACGTCGCGGGGCGGACCGGGGAGCTGTTTTTT	CASSLGPDVAGRTGELFF
TRBD2	TRBV28	TRBJ2-5	.	TGTGCCAGCAGTTTTGTTCTAGCGGGAGGCCAAGAGACCCAGTACTTC	CASSFVLAGGQETQYF
TRBD2	TRBV7-8	TRBJ2-1	once	TGTGCCAGCAGCTCGGAGACTAGCGGGAGGGGAAATGAGCAGTTCTTC	CASSSETSGRGNEQFF
TRBD1	TRBV10-3	TRBJ2-2	.	TGTGCCATCAGTGACGGGACAGGGGAGTACACCGGGGAGCTGTTTTTT	CAISDGTGEYTGELFF
.	TRBV28	TRBJ2-3	.	TGTGCCAGCAGTCTACGGACGGGCGTCACAGATACGCAGTATTTT	CASSLRTGVTDTQYF
.	TRBV7-9	TRBJ2-3	.	TGTGCCAGCAGCCATACTAAACGGCGGACAGATACGCAGTATTTT	CASSHTKRRTDTQYF
TRBD2	TRBV27	TRBJ2-5	.	TGTGCCAGCAGTTCCTTACTAGCGGGAGATCAAGAGACCCAGTACTTC	CASSSLLAGDQETQYF
.	TRBV5-5	TRBJ2-7	.	TGTGCCAGCAGCCCTGAGTGGGCCTACCTATCCGAGCAGTACTTC	CASSPEWAYLSEQYF
.	TRBV5-6	TRBJ2-3	.	TGTGCCAGCAGCTTAGACAGTGGGACCACAGATACGCAGTATTTT	CASSLDSGTTDTQYF
TRBD1	TRBV6-4	TRBJ2-7	.	TGTGCCAGCAGTGACAGTCAACTCCGGGACAGGACCTACGAGCAGTACTTC	CASSDSQLRDRTYEQYF
.	TRBV5-1	TRBJ2-6	.	TGCGCCAGCAGCTCAGCGATTCGGACACCCAACTCTGGGGCCAACGTCCTGACTTTC	CASSSAIRTPNSGANVLTF
.	TRBV7-2	TRBJ1-2	.	TGTGCCAGCAGCTTGACAGTCTATGGCTACACCTTC	CASSLTVYGYTF
.	TRBV4-1	TRBJ1-1	.	TGCGCCAGCAGCCAAGAGGCCAGGGCCACTGAAGCTTTCTTT	CASSQEARATEAFF
TRBD2	TRBV7-2	TRBJ2-7	.	TGTGCCAGCAGCCTAACATCACTAGCGGGAGGATACGAGCAGTACTTC	CASSLTSLAGGYEQYF
.	TRBV18	TRBJ1-2	.	TGTGCCAGCTCACAGGACCGGGCGGATGGCTACACCTTC	CASSQDRADGYTF
TRBD2	TRBV28	TRBJ2-3	.	TGTGCCAGCAGTTTTCCGGGACTAGCGGGGAGGGCTTTGAGCACAGATACGCAGTATTTT	CASSFPGLAGRALSTDTQYF
.	TRBV9	TRBJ2-1	.	TGTGCCAGCAACTCGGTGGGGTGGGGCAATGAGCAGTTCTTC	CASNSVGWGNEQFF
.	TRBV7-8	TRBJ1-2	.	TGTGCCAGCAGCCCCCCCGGGGAAGGCTACACCTTC	CASSPPGEGYTF